This is a list of T cell receptor beta chains from one sample in a study of cytomegalovirus exposure and HLA in healthy donors. Sequenced by immunoSEQ multiplex PCR; TCRdb stores in-frame clones only, minus some. Among roughly 200,000 clones listed, about 80% were seen once. Sequencing was done on a sample of PBMCs. These receptors were obtained from a woman aged 25-40 years in good health and CMV-seronegative. The CDR3 runs from the conserved cysteine through the conserved F or W. Fields, in order: clone size, V gene, J gene, D gene, CDR3 protein, CDR3 DNA. The D gene is left open where the match is weak. Clone size appears in some rows only: once, few, many, or a class for an expanded clone.

clone size: NA; V gene: TRBV19; J gene: TRBJ1-1; D gene: TRBD1; CDR3 protein: CASSIGSGGTEAFF; CDR3 DNA: TGTGCCAGTAGTATAGGGTCAGGGGGCACTGAAGCTTTCTTT
clone size: NA; V gene: TRBV30; J gene: TRBJ1-5; D gene: TRBD1; CDR3 protein: CAWTGTGAHQPQHF; CDR3 DNA: TGTGCCTGGACCGGGACAGGGGCACATCAGCCCCAGCATTTT
clone size: NA; V gene: TRBV10-1; J gene: TRBJ1-1; D gene: NA; CDR3 protein: CASSRTPGDTEAFF; CDR3 DNA: TGCGCCAGCAGTAGGACTCCAGGGGACACTGAAGCTTTCTTT
clone size: NA; V gene: TRBV6-5; J gene: TRBJ1-1; D gene: NA; CDR3 protein: CASSGQLNTEAFF; CDR3 DNA: TGTGCCAGCAGCGGACAGCTGAACACTGAAGCTTTCTTT
clone size: NA; V gene: TRBV4-2; J gene: TRBJ2-7; D gene: TRBD2; CDR3 protein: CASSQEYAGVRYEQYF; CDR3 DNA: TGTGCCAGCAGCCAAGAATATGCGGGAGTTAGGTACGAGCAGTACTTC
clone size: NA; V gene: TRBV15; J gene: TRBJ1-2; D gene: TRBD1; CDR3 protein: CATSTTRTGPNYGYPF; CDR3 DNA: TGTGCCACCAGTACCACTAGGACAGGGCCTAACTATGGCTACCCCTTC
clone size: NA; V gene: TRBV7-2; J gene: TRBJ2-7; D gene: NA; CDR3 protein: CASSLDPVRSYEQYF; CDR3 DNA: TGTGCCAGCAGCTTAGACCCGGTACGGTCCTACGAGCAGTACTTC
clone size: NA; V gene: TRBV10-2; J gene: TRBJ2-3; D gene: TRBD2; CDR3 protein: CASSESLAGGPDTQYF; CDR3 DNA: TGCGCCAGCAGTGAGTCGCTAGCGGGGGGGCCGGATACGCAGTATTTT
clone size: once; V gene: TRBV18; J gene: TRBJ2-7; D gene: NA; CDR3 protein: CASSPRRGSSYEQYF; CDR3 DNA: TGTGCCAGCTCACCACGTCGGGGGAGCTCCTACGAGCAGTACTTC
clone size: NA; V gene: TRBV7-3; J gene: TRBJ2-1; D gene: NA; CDR3 protein: CASSILADPYNEQFF; CDR3 DNA: TGTGCCAGCAGCATACTAGCAGACCCCTACAATGAGCAGTTCTTC
clone size: NA; V gene: TRBV19; J gene: TRBJ2-1; D gene: TRBD2; CDR3 protein: CASSIGPAGRYNEQFF; CDR3 DNA: TGTGCCAGTAGTATAGGGCCAGCGGGAAGGTACAATGAGCAGTTCTTC
clone size: NA; V gene: TRBV5-1; J gene: TRBJ2-7; D gene: TRBD1; CDR3 protein: CASSDIRTGALEQYF; CDR3 DNA: TGCGCCAGCAGCGATATTAGGACAGGGGCCCTCGAGCAGTACTTC
clone size: NA; V gene: TRBV27; J gene: TRBJ1-1; D gene: TRBD1; CDR3 protein: CASSLSGTGPEAFF; CDR3 DNA: TGTGCCAGCAGTTTATCCGGGACAGGGCCTGAAGCTTTCTTT
clone size: NA; V gene: TRBV5-8; J gene: TRBJ1-4; D gene: NA; CDR3 protein: CASSRHTLTGEIGEKLFF; CDR3 DNA: TGTGCCAGCAGTCGACATACCTTGACGGGGGAAATAGGTGAAAAACTGTTTTTT
clone size: NA; V gene: TRBV30; J gene: TRBJ1-2; D gene: NA; CDR3 protein: CAWIPQGLLRNGYTF; CDR3 DNA: TGTGCCTGGATCCCCCAGGGCCTCTTACGGAATGGCTACACCTTC
clone size: NA; V gene: TRBV18; J gene: TRBJ2-7; D gene: TRBD2; CDR3 protein: CASRAGPSSYEQYF; CDR3 DNA: TGTGCCAGTCGAGCGGGACCCTCCTCCTACGAGCAGTACTTC
clone size: NA; V gene: TRBV6-1; J gene: TRBJ1-2; D gene: TRBD1; CDR3 protein: CASRQGAVYGYTF; CDR3 DNA: TGTGCCAGCAGGCAGGGGGCGGTTTATGGCTACACCTTC
clone size: NA; V gene: TRBV11-2; J gene: TRBJ2-1; D gene: NA; CDR3 protein: CASSPRDNEQFF; CDR3 DNA: TGTGCCAGCAGCCCCCGGGACAATGAGCAGTTCTTC
clone size: NA; V gene: TRBV9; J gene: TRBJ2-7; D gene: NA; CDR3 protein: CASSVNDGEQYF; CDR3 DNA: TGTGCCAGCAGCGTTAACGACGGGGAGCAGTACTTC
clone size: NA; V gene: TRBV18; J gene: TRBJ1-1; D gene: TRBD1; CDR3 protein: CASSPTGGLNTEAFF; CDR3 DNA: TGTGCCAGCTCACCTACAGGGGGCTTGAACACTGAAGCTTTCTTT
clone size: NA; V gene: TRBV15; J gene: TRBJ2-1; D gene: TRBD2; CDR3 protein: CATSRGPSGSSYNEQFF; CDR3 DNA: TGTGCCACCAGCAGAGGACCGAGCGGGAGCTCCTACAATGAGCAGTTCTTC
clone size: NA; V gene: TRBV5-1; J gene: TRBJ2-2; D gene: TRBD2; CDR3 protein: CASSPGPGGTGELFF; CDR3 DNA: TGCGCCAGCAGCCCCGGGCCGGGGGGGACCGGGGAGCTGTTTTTT
clone size: NA; V gene: TRBV27; J gene: TRBJ1-2; D gene: TRBD1; CDR3 protein: CASSPGQGKGSNYGYTF; CDR3 DNA: TGTGCCAGCAGTCCCGGACAGGGGAAGGGTTCTAACTATGGCTACACCTTC
clone size: NA; V gene: TRBV5-1; J gene: TRBJ1-2; D gene: NA; CDR3 protein: CASSLAGAETVNYGYPF; CDR3 DNA: TGCGCCAGCAGCTTGGCAGGGGCGGAGACCGTTAACTATGGCTACCCCTTC
clone size: NA; V gene: TRBV14; J gene: TRBJ1-2; D gene: NA; CDR3 protein: CASSQAAAGIYGYTF; CDR3 DNA: TGTGCCAGCAGCCAAGCTGCTGCAGGCATCTATGGCTACACCTTC
clone size: NA; V gene: TRBV9; J gene: TRBJ2-7; D gene: TRBD1; CDR3 protein: CASSGDRGPYEQYF; CDR3 DNA: TGTGCCAGCAGCGGGGACAGGGGGCCCTACGAGCAGTACTTC
clone size: NA; V gene: TRBV19; J gene: TRBJ1-2; D gene: TRBD1; CDR3 protein: CASSIGTGALGYTF; CDR3 DNA: TGTGCCAGTAGTATAGGTACAGGGGCACTTGGCTACACCTTC
clone size: NA; V gene: TRBV30; J gene: TRBJ1-5; D gene: NA; CDR3 protein: CAWSARVGGPQHF; CDR3 DNA: TGTGCCTGGAGTGCCAGGGTGGGAGGGCCCCAGCATTTT
clone size: NA; V gene: TRBV6-6; J gene: TRBJ1-6; D gene: TRBD1; CDR3 protein: CASSRRDSDNSPLHF; CDR3 DNA: TGTGCCAGCAGCCGCCGGGACAGTGATAATTCACCCCTCCACTTT
clone size: once; V gene: TRBV29-1; J gene: TRBJ2-5; D gene: NA; CDR3 protein: CSAQSSGVGETQYF; CDR3 DNA: TGCAGCGCTCAGTCATCAGGGGTGGGGGAGACCCAGTACTTC
clone size: few; V gene: TRBV30; J gene: TRBJ2-7; D gene: NA; CDR3 protein: CAWRPKDFEAYEQYF; CDR3 DNA: TGTGCCTGGAGGCCAAAGGACTTCGAGGCCTACGAGCAGTACTTC
clone size: NA; V gene: TRBV11-2; J gene: TRBJ1-1; D gene: NA; CDR3 protein: CASSFSGGGTEAFF; CDR3 DNA: TGTGCCAGCAGCTTCTCTGGGGGCGGCACTGAAGCTTTCTTT
clone size: NA; V gene: TRBV18; J gene: TRBJ2-5; D gene: TRBD1; CDR3 protein: CASSQGAKTQYF; CDR3 DNA: TGTGCCAGCTCACAGGGGGCCAAGACCCAGTACTTC
clone size: NA; V gene: TRBV11-3; J gene: TRBJ2-5; D gene: NA; CDR3 protein: CASSLGGREIETQYF; CDR3 DNA: TGTGCCAGCAGCTTAGGCGGCCGGGAAATCGAGACCCAGTACTTC
clone size: NA; V gene: TRBV18; J gene: TRBJ1-1; D gene: NA; CDR3 protein: CASSPAAMNTEAFF; CDR3 DNA: TGTGCCAGCTCACCGGCAGCGATGAACACTGAAGCTTTCTTT
clone size: NA; V gene: TRBV25-1; J gene: TRBJ2-1; D gene: TRBD1; CDR3 protein: CASTRGQGDEQFF; CDR3 DNA: TGTGCCAGCACCCGGGGACAGGGAGATGAGCAGTTCTTC
clone size: NA; V gene: TRBV5-1; J gene: TRBJ2-3; D gene: TRBD2; CDR3 protein: CASSQRKLAATTDTQYF; CDR3 DNA: TGCGCCAGCAGCCAACGCAAGCTAGCGGCGACCACAGATACGCAGTATTTT
clone size: NA; V gene: TRBV7-2; J gene: TRBJ2-2; D gene: TRBD2; CDR3 protein: CASSRTAGGYTGELFF; CDR3 DNA: TGTGCCAGCAGCCGGACCGCGGGAGGGTACACCGGGGAGCTGTTTTTT
clone size: NA; V gene: TRBV30; J gene: TRBJ1-2; D gene: TRBD1; CDR3 protein: CAWSRDRASYGYTF; CDR3 DNA: TGTGCCTGGAGCCGGGACAGGGCTTCCTATGGCTACACCTTC
clone size: few; V gene: TRBV10-2; J gene: TRBJ2-7; D gene: TRBD2; CDR3 protein: CASSGGTSGGGTYEQYF; CDR3 DNA: TGCGCCAGCAGTGGAGGGACTAGCGGGGGGGGTACCTACGAGCAGTACTTC
clone size: few; V gene: TRBV4-1; J gene: TRBJ2-6; D gene: NA; CDR3 protein: CASSQGTAFGSGANVLTF; CDR3 DNA: TGCGCCAGCAGCCAAGGGACAGCGTTCGGCTCTGGGGCCAACGTCCTGACTTTC
clone size: NA; V gene: TRBV30; J gene: TRBJ2-5; D gene: NA; CDR3 protein: CAWSRGGIETQYF; CDR3 DNA: TGTGCCTGGAGTAGGGGGGGCATAGAGACCCAGTACTTC
clone size: few; V gene: TRBV7-9; J gene: TRBJ2-1; D gene: TRBD2; CDR3 protein: CASSLRAQTSGSSNEQFF; CDR3 DNA: TGTGCCAGCAGCTTAAGGGCCCAAACTAGCGGCTCCTCCAATGAGCAGTTCTTC
clone size: NA; V gene: TRBV5-1; J gene: TRBJ2-5; D gene: TRBD2; CDR3 protein: CASSLVPAGGGETQYF; CDR3 DNA: TGCGCCAGCAGCTTGGTCCCAGCGGGAGGCGGTGAGACCCAGTACTTC
clone size: NA; V gene: TRBV11-1; J gene: TRBJ2-7; D gene: NA; CDR3 protein: CASSSGLYEQYF; CDR3 DNA: TGTGCCAGCAGCTCTGGACTGTACGAGCAGTACTTC
clone size: NA; V gene: TRBV30; J gene: TRBJ1-4; D gene: NA; CDR3 protein: CASGQDNEKLFF; CDR3 DNA: TGTGCCTCGGGACAAGATAATGAAAAACTGTTTTTT
clone size: NA; V gene: TRBV7-3; J gene: TRBJ2-5; D gene: TRBD2; CDR3 protein: CASSLISSGAQYF; CDR3 DNA: TGTGCCAGCAGCTTGATCTCGAGCGGGGCCCAGTACTTC
clone size: few; V gene: TRBV7-9; J gene: TRBJ2-2; D gene: NA; CDR3 protein: CASSAAGELFF; CDR3 DNA: TGTGCCAGCAGCGCGGCCGGGGAGCTGTTTTTT
clone size: NA; V gene: TRBV5-1; J gene: TRBJ2-5; D gene: TRBD1; CDR3 protein: CASSSGQGGKTQYF; CDR3 DNA: TGCGCCAGCAGCTCCGGACAGGGAGGCAAGACCCAGTACTTC
clone size: once; V gene: TRBV2; J gene: TRBJ1-2; D gene: NA; CDR3 protein: CARQTERAYGYPF; CDR3 DNA: TGTGCCAGGCAGACTGAACGCGCTTATGGCTACCCCTTC
clone size: few; V gene: TRBV6-6; J gene: TRBJ2-7; D gene: NA; CDR3 protein: CASGDEGGNYEQYF; CDR3 DNA: TGTGCCAGCGGGGATGAGGGGGGGAACTACGAGCAGTACTTC
clone size: NA; V gene: TRBV6-6; J gene: TRBJ2-1; D gene: TRBD1; CDR3 protein: CASRPGQGYNEQFF; CDR3 DNA: TGTGCCAGCAGGCCGGGACAGGGTTACAATGAGCAGTTCTTC
clone size: few; V gene: TRBV28; J gene: TRBJ2-7; D gene: TRBD1; CDR3 protein: CASGDRSYEQYF; CDR3 DNA: TGTGCCAGCGGGGACAGATCCTACGAGCAGTACTTC
clone size: once; V gene: TRBV9; J gene: TRBJ1-6; D gene: NA; CDR3 protein: CASSARGDSYNSPLHF; CDR3 DNA: TGTGCCAGCAGCGCCCGCGGCGATTCCTATAATTCACCCCTCCACTTT
clone size: NA; V gene: TRBV18; J gene: TRBJ1-4; D gene: NA; CDR3 protein: CASSPSGQNRNEKLFF; CDR3 DNA: TGTGCCAGCTCACCCTCCGGACAGAATAGAAATGAAAAACTGTTTTTT
clone size: NA; V gene: TRBV2; J gene: TRBJ2-5; D gene: TRBD2; CDR3 protein: CASTSGEETQYF; CDR3 DNA: TGTGCCAGTACTAGCGGGGAAGAGACCCAGTACTTC
clone size: NA; V gene: TRBV7-2; J gene: TRBJ1-3; D gene: NA; CDR3 protein: CASSLGAVGGGNTIYF; CDR3 DNA: TGTGCCAGCAGCTTAGGGGCCGTGGGGGGGGGAAACACCATATATTTT
clone size: NA; V gene: TRBV11-2; J gene: TRBJ2-1; D gene: TRBD2; CDR3 protein: CASSAGLAGGPNEQFF; CDR3 DNA: TGTGCCAGCAGCGCGGGACTAGCGGGGGGGCCCAATGAGCAGTTCTTC
clone size: few; V gene: TRBV30; J gene: TRBJ1-2; D gene: NA; CDR3 protein: CAWTPIQGRVDYGYTF; CDR3 DNA: TGTGCCTGGACACCTATCCAGGGCAGGGTGGACTATGGCTACACCTTC